Each of the 5 T cell receptor beta chains below was sequenced from the same sample in a study of T cell responses to AZD1222 COVID-19 vaccine. TCRdb's copy holds only in-frame clones and misses some; the assay was immunoSEQ multiplex PCR. The sample records approximately 110,000 clones, nearly 90% being singletons. Material: peripheral blood, obtained on day 0 of AZD1222 vaccination. The receptor source for this set is an adult in good health.

The CDR3 nucleotides read TGTGCCAGTAGGATGGGGGACAGGGGGTTGAATGAGCAGTTCTTC. Amino acid sequence: CASRMGDRGLNEQFF. The chain recombines TRBV19 with TRBJ2-1; 11 positions agree with TRBD1. Trimming at V came to 6 bases and at J to 7 bases, leaving 8 bases not matched to a gene. Germline V lookup: CDR1 LNHDA, CDR2 SQIVND (reference sequence). This CDR3 is built from 15 residues.

V usage is TRBV29-1 and J usage is TRBJ1-2; D gene unclear. Germline V lookup: CDR1 SQVTM, CDR2 ANQGSEA. Trimming pared 4 bases from V and 2 bases from J, leaving 8 bases between. The CDR3 is 12 amino acids. In DNA, the CDR3 is TGCAGCGTTGGCCCGGGGAACTATGGCTACACCTTC. Protein sequence: CSVGPGNYGYTF.

J is TRBJ1-1 and V is TRBV24-1; D is uncertain. The CDR3 loop spans 17 amino acids. CDR1 is KGHDR, CDR2 SFDVKD, per germline. V gave up 4 bases and J gave up 7 bases, with 24 bases separating them. The CDR3 protein is CATSEPTDDVGCFEAFF. CDR3 in DNA: TGTGCCACCAGTGAACCCACCGACGACGTTGGGTGCTTTGAAGCTTTCTTT.

In DNA, the CDR3 is TGTGCCAGCAGCTCTACCCGGCGGGAGCCCGATACGCAGTATTTT. This encodes CASSSTRREPDTQYF. The V and J genes are TRBV5-4 and TRBJ2-3; 7 bases fit TRBD2. CDR1 is SGHNT, CDR2 YYREEE, per germline (reference sequence). The trim removed 3 bases at V and 6 bases at J, leaving 10 bases unmatched. CDR3 length equals 15 residues.

This clone was detected only once. CDR3 bases: TGTGCCAGCAGTAGACAGGTCGGGAACACTGAAGCTTTCTTT. It is translated as CASSRQVGNTEAFF. V is TRBV4-2 and J is TRBJ1-1; a weak D match, TRBD1 (6 bases). V lost 6 bases to trimming and J lost 1 base, with 12 bases between them. The germline CDR1 and CDR2 sequences are LGHNA and YNFKEQ. The CDR3 loop spans 14 amino acids.